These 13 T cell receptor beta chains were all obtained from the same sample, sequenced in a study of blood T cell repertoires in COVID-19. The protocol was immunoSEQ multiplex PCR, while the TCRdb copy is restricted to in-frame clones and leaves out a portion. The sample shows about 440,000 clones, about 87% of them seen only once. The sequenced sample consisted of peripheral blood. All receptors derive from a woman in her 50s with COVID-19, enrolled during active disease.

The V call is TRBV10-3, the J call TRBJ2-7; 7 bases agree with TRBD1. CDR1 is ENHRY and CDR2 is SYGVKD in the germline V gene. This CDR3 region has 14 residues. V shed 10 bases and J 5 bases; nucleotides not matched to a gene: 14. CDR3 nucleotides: TGTGCCAGCGCCACCTCAGGACAGGTCAACGAGCAGTACTTC. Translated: CASATSGQVNEQYF.

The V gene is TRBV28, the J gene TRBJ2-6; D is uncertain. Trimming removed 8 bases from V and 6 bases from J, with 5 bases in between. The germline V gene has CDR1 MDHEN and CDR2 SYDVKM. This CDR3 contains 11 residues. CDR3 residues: CASSVANVLTF. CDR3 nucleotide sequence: TGTGCCAGCTCGGTGGCCAACGTCCTGACTTTC. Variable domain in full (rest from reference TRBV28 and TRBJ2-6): DVKVTQSSRYLVKRTGEKVFLECVQDMDHENMFWYRQDPGLGLRLIYFSYDVKMKEKGDIPEGYSVSREKKERFSLILESASTNQTSMYLCASSVANVLTFGAGSRLTVL.

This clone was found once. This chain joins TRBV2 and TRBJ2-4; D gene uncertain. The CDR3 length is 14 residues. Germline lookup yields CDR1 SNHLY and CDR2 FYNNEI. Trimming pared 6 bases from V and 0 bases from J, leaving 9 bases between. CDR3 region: CASRGILAKNIQYF. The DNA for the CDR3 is TGTGCCAGCAGGGGCATTCTAGCCAAAAACATTCAGTACTTC.

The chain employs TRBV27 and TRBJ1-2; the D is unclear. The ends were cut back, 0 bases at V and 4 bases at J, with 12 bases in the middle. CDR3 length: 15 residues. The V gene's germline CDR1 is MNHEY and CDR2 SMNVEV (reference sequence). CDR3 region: CASSLSYGDGYGYTF. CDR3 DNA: TGTGCCAGCAGTTTATCATACGGGGATGGCTATGGCTACACCTTC.

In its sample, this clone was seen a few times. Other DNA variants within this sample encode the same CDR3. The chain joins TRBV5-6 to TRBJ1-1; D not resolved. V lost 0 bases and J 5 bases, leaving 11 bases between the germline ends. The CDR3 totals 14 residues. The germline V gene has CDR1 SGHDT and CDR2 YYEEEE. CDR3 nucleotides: TGTGCCAGCAGCTTGGGGGCCCGGGATACTGAAGCTTTCTTT. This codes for CASSLGARDTEAFF.

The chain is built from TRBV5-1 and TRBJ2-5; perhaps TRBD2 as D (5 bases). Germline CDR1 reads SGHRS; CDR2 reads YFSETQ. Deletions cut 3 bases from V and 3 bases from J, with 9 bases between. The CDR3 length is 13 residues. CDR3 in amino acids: CASSYGLKETQYF. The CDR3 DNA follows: TGCGCCAGCAGCTATGGACTTAAAGAGACCCAGTACTTC.

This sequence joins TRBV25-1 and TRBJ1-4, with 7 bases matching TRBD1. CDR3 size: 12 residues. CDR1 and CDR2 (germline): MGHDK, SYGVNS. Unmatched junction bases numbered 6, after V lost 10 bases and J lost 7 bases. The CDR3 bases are TGTGCCACCACAGGGGTGGCTGAAAAACTGTTTTTT. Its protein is CATTGVAEKLFF.

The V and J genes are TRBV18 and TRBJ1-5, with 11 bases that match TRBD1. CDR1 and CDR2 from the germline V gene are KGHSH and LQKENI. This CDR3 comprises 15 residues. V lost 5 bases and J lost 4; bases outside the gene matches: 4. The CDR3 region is CASSGGTGGNQPQHF. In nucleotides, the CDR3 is TGTGCCAGCTCAGGGGGGACAGGGGGTAATCAGCCCCAGCATTTT.

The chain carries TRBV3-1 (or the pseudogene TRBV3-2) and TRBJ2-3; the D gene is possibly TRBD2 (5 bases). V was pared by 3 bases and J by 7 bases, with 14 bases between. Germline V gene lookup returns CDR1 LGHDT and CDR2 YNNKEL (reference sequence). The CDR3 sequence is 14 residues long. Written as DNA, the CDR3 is TGTGCCAGCAGCCATCTGACGGGGTTTAATACGCAGTATTTT. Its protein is CASSHLTGFNTQYF.

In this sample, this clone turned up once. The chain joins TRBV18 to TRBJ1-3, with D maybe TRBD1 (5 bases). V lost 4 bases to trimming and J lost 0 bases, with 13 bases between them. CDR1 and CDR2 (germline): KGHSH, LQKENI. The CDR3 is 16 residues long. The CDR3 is CASSLGTPGSGNTIYF. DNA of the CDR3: TGTGCCAGCTCACTAGGGACTCCCGGCTCTGGAAACACCATATATTTT.

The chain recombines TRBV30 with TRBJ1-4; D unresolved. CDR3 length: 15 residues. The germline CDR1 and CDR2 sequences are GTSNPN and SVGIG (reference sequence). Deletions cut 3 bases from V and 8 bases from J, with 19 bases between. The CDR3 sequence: CAWRLRAGRGEKLFF. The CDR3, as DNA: TGTGCCTGGAGACTAAGGGCAGGCCGCGGGGAAAAACTGTTTTTT.

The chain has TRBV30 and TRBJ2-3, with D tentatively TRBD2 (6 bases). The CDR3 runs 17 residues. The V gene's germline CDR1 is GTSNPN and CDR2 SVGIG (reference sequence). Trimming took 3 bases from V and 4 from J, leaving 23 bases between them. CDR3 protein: CAWSAPPQRVVSDTQYF. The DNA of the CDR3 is TGTGCCTGGAGCGCTCCCCCCCAGCGGGTGGTGTCAGATACGCAGTATTTT. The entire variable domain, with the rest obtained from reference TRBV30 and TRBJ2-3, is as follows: SQTIHQWPATLVQPVGSPLSLECTVEGTSNPNLYWYRQAAGRGLQLLFYSVGIGQISSEVPQNLSASRPQDRQFILSSKKLLLSDSGFYLCAWSAPPQRVVSDTQYFGPGTRLTVL.

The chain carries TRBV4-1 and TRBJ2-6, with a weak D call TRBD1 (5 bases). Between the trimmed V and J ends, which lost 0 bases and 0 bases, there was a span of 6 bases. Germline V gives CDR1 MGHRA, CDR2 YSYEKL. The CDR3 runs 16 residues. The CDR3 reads CASSQEDSSGANVLTF. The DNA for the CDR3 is TGCGCCAGCAGCCAAGAAGACAGCTCTGGGGCCAACGTCCTGACTTTC.